This TCR beta chain was recovered during a study of blood T cell repertoires in COVID-19. Across the whole study: Researchers got acute and convalescent COVID-19 samples from the United States, Italy and Spain. Sources were T cells, B-cell-depleted T cells, or PBMCs; the material itself was cDNA or gDNA.

In the original analysis: Amplified reference gene primers provided the basis for estimating nucleated cell counts. TCRdb's table, derived via immunoSEQ multiplex PCR, lists solely in-frame clones and lacks some. Clonal size and the V and J genes are those of that table, whereas D and trimming came from the DNA. This sample has some 100,000 clones, with approximately 84% found just once. The CDR3 loop spans 19 amino acids. The V gene end was trimmed by 1 base and the J gene end by 4 bases; junction bases not matched to a gene: 9. Germline CDR1 and CDR2: KGHDR and SFDVKD. V gene TRBV24-1 combines with J gene TRBJ2-3, with 14 bases aligning to TRBD2. The source of this sequence is a man aged 55-75 years with acute or convalescent COVID-19. The sample was peripheral blood. The CDR3 region has the DNA TGTGCCACCAGTGATTTATCCGGGACTAGCGGGAGAGGGTCAGATACGCAGTATTTT. It encodes CATSDLSGTSGRGSDTQYF.